The entry that follows covers one T cell receptor (beta chain) sequence. Its matching antigen is unknown. The sample originates from a study of cytomegalovirus exposure and HLA in healthy donors. Findings and caveats of the study: Several top significant clusters appeared, in a later analysis, to be linked to common viral pathogens.

Researchers ran the PCR with 60 Vbeta and 13 Jbeta primers. Produced via immunoSEQ multiplex PCR; TCRdb's table is partial and in-frame only. The sample has roughly 150,000 clones, about 81% seen once. Germline V gene sequence: CDR1 SGHDN, CDR2 FVKESK. V lost 5 bases and J lost 5; bases outside the gene matches: 6. The CDR3 totals 13 residues. This chain uses TRBV14 with TRBJ2-7; 7 bases are shared with TRBD1. This receptor was taken from a woman aged 50 to 60 in good health and CMV-seropositive. The source material was PBMCs. The CDR3 sequence is CASSYEGANEQYF. DNA of the CDR3: TGTGCCAGCAGCTACGAGGGGGCTAACGAGCAGTACTTC.